This T cell receptor (beta chain) came from a study of blood T cell repertoires in COVID-19 (dated by TCRdb to the early 2020s). For context, the study as a whole: The collaborator samples originated in the United States, Italy and Spain and spanned the acute and convalescent phases of COVID-19. The material from the prospective study consisted of cDNA or gDNA derived from T cells, B-cell-depleted T cells, or PBMCs. Samples came from the ongoing ImmuneRACE study (first 160 participants) plus 1,254 subjects from 6 global collaborators. Where HLA class I and class II types were available, the types were taken from metadata supplied by the sample provider, not from assay-based typing. The repertoires were released in a freely available public database meant as a resource for research on the immune response to SARS-CoV-2. The dataset comprised deeply sampled blood TCRbeta repertoires from subjects exposed to, actively infected with, or recovered from COVID-19. Nearly every sample came with metadata listing a de-identified subject ID, COVID-19 status, age in years and sex.

The study at large found these results: How much clinical and demographic metadata was included differed by source and by participant, and the metadata was provided uncurated.

V is pruned by 3 bases and J by 0 bases, leaving 3 bases of the junction without a gene match. As encoded in the germline V gene, CDR1 is SGHRS while CDR2 is YFSETQ. The CDR3 sequence holds 17 residues, the cysteine and phenylalanine included. Just the 51-base CDR3 DNA is kept, in frame starting at base 1. Each collaborating institution followed its own protocols to collect whole blood in K2EDTA tubes. For TCRbeta analysis, collaborators shipped samples as frozen whole blood, isolated PBMCs, or DNA extracted from either of those sample types. TCRbeta CDR3 regions were amplified from genomic DNA using the immunoSEQ Assay, a bias-controlled multiplex PCR. The paper's processing steps were these. The number of nucleated cells in each sample was estimated from the amplification of reference gene primers within the assay. To quantify the absolute abundance of each unique TCRbeta CDR3 rearrangement, sequence reads were collapsed and filtered. For each sample, productive Simpson clonality was calculated as the square root of Simpson's diversity index over productive rearrangements. This is the immuneACCESS table as TCRdb keeps it, with only in-frame sequences that have V and J called. A part of the clones is gone; compared with another copy, unresolved V genes explain less than half, and the rest is unexplained. V and J calls plus clone size are reproduced from that table; the DNA served to infer D and trimming. This sample gives fewer than 250,000 clones in total; around 86% of them show up just once. The ten biggest clones cover 3.5% to 5% of the sample.

A remark on this clone: No cognate antigen has been identified for it. No much larger clone is present one base from it, and per-base qualities are unavailable.

In this chain, TRBV5-1 is recombined with TRBJ2-1, with TRBD2 identical over 13 junction bases. The sample taken for sequencing was peripheral blood. This receptor was taken from a man between 50 and 59 years old with acute or convalescent COVID-19. The CDR3 sequence is CASSWGTSGDSYNEQFF. The DNA sequence reads TGCGCCAGCAGCTGGGGGACTAGCGGGGACTCCTACAATGAGCAGTTCTTC.